The 22 T cell receptor beta chains reported below all come from one sample, sequenced in a study of blood T cell repertoires in COVID-19. Sequenced by immunoSEQ multiplex PCR; TCRdb stores in-frame clones only, minus some. This sample yields approximately 490,000 clones, of which less than 90% are seen a single time; around 7.9% belongs to the top ten. Sequenced material: PBMCs or T cells enriched from blood (not recorded which). These receptors originate from a woman aged 60-75 years who had recovered from COVID-19.

The chain has TRBV5-1 and TRBJ2-3; 7 bases map to TRBD2. V lost 7 bases to trimming and J lost 6 bases; unmatched junction nucleotides: 2. CDR1 is SGHRS and CDR2 is YFSETQ in the germline V gene. This CDR3 has 11 residues. CDR3 sequence reads: CASGLEDTQYF. The CDR3 DNA sequence: TGCGCCAGCGGACTAGAGGATACGCAGTATTTT.

Points on this clone: A read error may produce the germline difference seen at one junction end. CDR3 bases: TGTGCCCAACGGCGGGGTTACAATTCGCCCCTCCACTTT. It encodes CAQRRGYNSPLHF. The chain is built from TRBV2 and TRBJ1-6; D not resolved. Germline assignment: CDR1 SNHLY and CDR2 FYNNEI. This CDR3 region has 13 residues. The full variable domain, with the rest looked up from reference TRBV2 and TRBJ1-6, is EPEVTQTPSHQVTQMGQEVILRCVPISNHLYFYWYRQILGQKVEFLVSFYNNEISEKSEIFDDQFSVERPDGSNFTLKIRSTKLEDSAMYFCAQRRGYNSPLHFGNGTRLTVT.

J is TRBJ1-3 and V is TRBV21-1; TRBD1, the table's D call, lacks a check against the DNA. TRBV21-1 has pseudogene status. The CDR3 spans 17 residues. CDR3 region: CASRGTGTPTSGNTIYF. CDR3 nucleotides: TGTGCCAGCAGAGGGACAGGCACTCCGACCTCTGGAAACACCATATATTTT.

This clone was picked up a small number of times. The rearrangement links TRBV18 to TRBJ2-1, with D perhaps TRBD1 (5 bases). The germline gives CDR1 KGHSH, CDR2 LQKENI. CDR3 length equals 15 residues. The ends were cut back, 2 bases at V and 5 bases at J, with 13 bases in the middle. CDR3 coding DNA: TGTGCCAGCTCACCAAGACAGCGAGCCGACAATGAGCAGTTCTTC. Its translation is CASSPRQRADNEQFF.

The V call is TRBV11-2, the J call TRBJ1-3; TRBD1 aligns across 7 bases. The germline gives CDR1 SGHAT, CDR2 FQNNGV. This CDR3 region has 16 residues. V lost 3 bases and J lost 4; bases outside the gene matches: 9. The CDR3 DNA follows: TGTGCCAGCAGCTTGACAGGGAATCTCCGAGGAAACACCATATATTTT. Translation: CASSLTGNLRGNTIYF.

The chain has TRBV6-5 and TRBJ2-1; a possible D gene is TRBD2 (6 bases). V shed 11 bases and J shed 2 bases, with 16 bases lying between them. This CDR3 spans 14 amino acids. In germline, CDR1 is MNHEY, CDR2 SVGAGI. CDR3 DNA sequence: TGTGCCGGTCGGATGGGAGGTGCCTACAATGAGCAGTTCTTC. This sequence encodes CAGRMGGAYNEQFF.

The gene calls are TRBV4-2 and TRBJ2-1; TRBD2 aligns across 9 bases. Germline values: CDR1 LGHNA, CDR2 YNFKEQ. This CDR3 spans 16 amino acids. V was clipped by 0 bases and J by 10 bases; unmatched bases: 10. CDR3 region: CASSQESAGGLREQFF. In DNA form, the CDR3 reads TGTGCCAGCAGCCAAGAGTCGGCGGGGGGGCTAAGGGAGCAGTTCTTC.

The gene calls are TRBV11-2 and TRBJ1-2, with D tentatively TRBD1 (5 bases). Trimming cost V 5 bases and J 7 bases, with 11 bases left between them. The CDR3 contains 12 residues. Germline lookup yields CDR1 SGHAT and CDR2 FQNNGV. The CDR3 bases are TGTGCCAGCAGCAACGCGCAGGGTGGCTACACCTTC. This translates into CASSNAQGGYTF.

This chain links TRBV18 with TRBJ2-5; 7 positions match TRBD1. Germline V gene lookup returns CDR1 KGHSH and CDR2 LQKENI. The V gene end was trimmed by 3 bases and the J gene end by 4 bases; junction bases not matched to a gene: 8. The CDR3 is 15 amino acids. CDR3 loop: CASSPKQGMGETQYF. DNA of the CDR3: TGTGCCAGCTCACCGAAACAGGGGATGGGAGAGACCCAGTACTTC. The full variable domain, rest sourced from reference TRBV18 and TRBJ2-5, is NAGVMQNPRHLVRRRGQEARLRCSPMKGHSHVYWYRQLPEEGLKFMVYLQKENIIDESGMPKERFSAEFPKEGPSILRIQQVVRGDSAAYFCASSPKQGMGETQYFGPGTRLLVL.

The gene calls are TRBV19 and TRBJ1-6, with a weak D call TRBD1 (6 bases). The ends were cut back, 4 bases at V and 8 bases at J, with 21 bases in the middle. Per the germline V gene, CDR1 is LNHDA and CDR2 is SQIVND (reference sequence). CDR3 length equals 17 residues. The CDR3 protein is CASSRNDRPARDSPLHF. The CDR3 region has the DNA TGTGCCAGTAGTAGAAATGACAGGCCCGCTCGGGATTCACCCCTCCACTTT.

V is TRBV7-8 and J is TRBJ1-5; 11 bases fit TRBD1. The germline CDR1 and CDR2 sequences are SGHVS and FQNEAQ. V was pared by 5 bases and J by 1 base, with 4 bases of the junction left unmatched. The CDR3 sequence is 16 residues long. DNA for the CDR3: TGTGCCAGCAGCACCCGGGACAGGGGGAGCAATCAGCCCCAGCATTTT. Its translation: CASSTRDRGSNQPQHF.

The V call is TRBV19, the J call TRBJ1-5; 12 bases are a match to TRBD1. Trimming took 8 bases from V and 7 from J; bases not matched to a gene: 6. This CDR3 has 14 residues. Germline assignment: CDR1 LNHDA and CDR2 SQIVND (reference sequence). CDR3 sequence: CASHVGTGGQPQHF. Written as DNA, the CDR3 is TGTGCCAGTCACGTTGGGACAGGGGGCCAGCCCCAGCATTTT. The whole variable domain, filled in from reference TRBV19 and TRBJ1-5, reads DGGITQSPKYLFRKEGQNVTLSCEQNLNHDAMYWYRQDPGQGLRLIYYSQIVNDFQKGDIAEGYSVSREKKESFPLTVTSAQKNPTAFYLCASHVGTGGQPQHFGDGTRLSIL.

For this clone: The sample holds other DNA sequences that translate to the same CDR3. The V gene is TRBV24-1, the J gene TRBJ1-3; D not certain. Deletions cut 4 bases from V and 1 base from J, with 10 bases between. From germline, CDR1 is KGHDR and CDR2 SFDVKD. The CDR3 is made up of 15 amino acids. CDR3: CATSDPRGSGNTIYF. CDR3 bases: TGTGCCACCAGTGACCCTAGAGGATCTGGAAACACCATATATTTT.

The J gene is TRBJ2-3, the V gene TRBV6-5, with 8 positions matching TRBD1. The CDR3 covers 14 residues. The V segment lost 5 bases and the J segment 6 bases; nucleotides outside the gene matches: 7. From germline, CDR1 is MNHEY and CDR2 SVGAGI. The CDR3 nucleotides are TGTGCCAGCAGTCGGACAGGGTGGGGCGATACGCAGTATTTT. Its protein product is CASSRTGWGDTQYF.

The chain employs TRBV5-1 and TRBJ1-1; maybe TRBD1 (5 bases). Germline CDR1 is SGHRS and CDR2 is YFSETQ. Trimming shortened V by 3 bases and J by 4 bases, and 10 bases separated the two germline ends. This CDR3 is 13 amino acids long. Here the CDR3 reads CASSSRRATEAFF. The CDR3 region has the DNA TGCGCCAGCAGCTCACGCAGGGCCACTGAAGCTTTCTTT.

The chain combines TRBV5-1 with TRBJ1-1; D is possibly TRBD1 (5 bases). The CDR3 runs 14 residues. In germline, CDR1 is SGHRS, CDR2 YFSETQ. V lost 4 bases and J lost 2, with 12 bases in between. DNA for the CDR3: TGCGCCAGCAGCCCGTCGACAGTTAACACTGAAGCTTTCTTT. Encoded protein: CASSPSTVNTEAFF. Drawing the rest from reference TRBV5-1 and TRBJ1-1, the complete variable domain is KAGVTQTPRYLIKTRGQQVTLSCSPISGHRSVSWYQQTPGQGLQFLFEYFSETQRNKGNFPGRFSGRQFSNSRSEMNVSTLELGDSALYLCASSPSTVNTEAFFGQGTRLTVV.

This clone has just one count. Other DNA sequences of this sample code for an identical CDR3. The chain couples TRBV2 to TRBJ1-5; TRBD1 aligns across 7 bases. The CDR3 contains 14 residues. From germline, CDR1 is SNHLY and CDR2 FYNNEI. V trimming: 3 bases; J trimming: 3 bases; junction bases outside the gene matches: 2. This CDR3 reads CASSDRGNNQPQHF. The CDR3 DNA reads as TGTGCCAGCAGTGACAGGGGGAACAATCAGCCCCAGCATTTT.

Here the CDR3 reads CAWSGAASNSYNEQFF. DNA for the CDR3: TGTGCCTGGAGTGGGGCGGCTAGCAATTCCTACAATGAGCAGTTCTTC. The chain has TRBV30 and TRBJ2-1, with D maybe TRBD2 (5 bases). CDR3 length: 16 residues. The germline V gene encodes CDR1 GTSNPN and CDR2 SVGIG (reference sequence). The V and J ends lost 1 base and 1 base respectively, with 14 bases between them.

J is TRBJ2-1 and V is TRBV7-8; a possible D gene is TRBD1 (8 bases). CDR1 is SGHVS and CDR2 is FQNEAQ in the germline V gene. There are 14 residues in the CDR3. The V end was cut by 3 bases, the J end by 9 bases, with 15 bases between. The CDR3 sequence is CASSFDRGGGEQFF. The CDR3, as DNA: TGTGCCAGCAGCTTCGACAGGGGAGGGGGTGAGCAGTTCTTC.

A note on this clone: At one end, the junction sequence differs from germline, possibly due to a read error. This sequence joins TRBV6-2 or TRBV6-3 and TRBJ1-1; D ambiguous. CDR1 is MNHEY, CDR2 SVGEGT, per germline. The CDR3 contains 16 residues. For the CDR3, the DNA is TGTGCCAACAGTTACTTTTTTCTATCTAGGAACACTGAAGCTTTCTTT. This gives the protein CANSYFFLSRNTEAFF.

This clone was seen just once. The chain carries TRBV24-1 and TRBJ1-1; D gene ambiguous. CDR1 and CDR2 from the germline V gene are KGHDR and SFDVKD. The CDR3 runs 13 residues. The V and J ends lost 2 bases and 3 bases respectively, with 6 bases between them. The CDR3 DNA sequence: TGTGCCACCAGTGATTACTCGGACACTGAAGCTTTCTTT. Translation gives CATSDYSDTEAFF.

The V call is TRBV21-1, the J call TRBJ2-5; TRBD2 is taken as the D call from the table, unchecked against the DNA. TRBV21-1 is a pseudogene. The CDR3 is made up of 16 amino acids. CDR3 in amino acids: CASSTFGGSGEETQYF. CDR3 DNA: TGTGCCAGCAGCACCTTCGGGGGTAGCGGGGAAGAGACCCAGTACTTC.